This T cell receptor (beta chain) was identified in a study of blood T cell repertoires in COVID-19. Across the study: The origin of the acute and convalescent COVID-19 samples was the United States, Italy and Spain. T cells, B-cell-depleted T cells, or PBMCs provided the cDNA or gDNA that served as material.

Original methodology: Amplified reference gene primers provided the basis for estimating nucleated cell counts. Clones were read by immunoSEQ multiplex PCR, and TCRdb kept only the in-frame ones, dropping some. Clonal size and the V and J genes are those of that table, whereas D and trimming came from the DNA. The sample shows about 300,000 clones, around 92% of them seen only once. The sequence derives from a woman aged 25 to 39 with COVID-19, enrolled during active disease. Sequenced sample: peripheral blood.

DNA of the CDR3: TGCGCCACCCCAAAGAACACCGGGGAGCTGTTTTTT. Amino acid sequence: CATPKNTGELFF. The chain recombines TRBV10-1 with TRBJ2-2, with no clear D. Germline V gene data show CDR1 as WNHNN and CDR2 as SYGVQD (reference sequence). The CDR3 extends over 12 amino acids. With 10 bases removed from V and 1 base from J, the gap between germline ends came to 7 bases.